A single T cell receptor beta chain is shown here with its context. The antigen is undetermined. The time point: pre-treatment sample, taken before nivolumab and TIL therapy. Patients were adults with stage 4 NSCLC. This entry is derived from a study of TIL therapy for anti-PD-1-resistant metastatic lung cancer. Study information: Tumors carried a median roughly 1.6 non-synonymous mutations per megabase. Whole-study results and caveats: Infused TIL clonotypes partially replaced the baseline blood repertoire, then decayed over months.

The V gene lost 0 bases and the J gene lost 10 bases, with 8 bases spanning the gap. Germline V gives CDR1 SGHDT, CDR2 YYEEEE. This CDR3 region has 13 residues. This was the immunoSEQ v3 assay. The protocol was immunoSEQ multiplex PCR, while the TCRdb copy is restricted to in-frame clones and leaves out a portion. The repertoire holds 55,000 to 65,000 clones, with 69% as singletons. This material consisted of blood, taken at baseline. The clonotype originates from a person aged 25 to 85 with non-small cell lung cancer. This chain joins TRBV5-6 and TRBJ1-6, with D perhaps TRBD1 (6 bases). CDR3 DNA sequence: TGTGCCAGCAGCTTGGGTCAGGGGTCACCCCTCCACTTT. Translated, it gives CASSLGQGSPLHF.